The 30 T cell receptor beta chains reported below all come from one sample, sequenced in a study of T-cell memory formation after mild COVID-19. TCRdb redid the calling of the 5' RACE reads with MiXCR, one entry per CDR3 protein. The repertoire includes approximately 200,000 distinct CDR3 sequences, approximately 16% of them detected once, and about 1.9% sits in the top ten. Sequenced sample: PBMCs or a T cell subset sorted from them (not recorded which). The receptor set was obtained from an adult woman who had mild COVID-19 (a few samples of this study predate the infection). Cell type and time point are not known.

This clonotype was recorded a few times. This CDR3 is CASSGRRGGPVNEQFF. CDR3 in DNA: TGTGCCAGCAGTGGAAGGCGGGGGGGCCCGGTCAATGAGCAGTTCTTC. The chain couples TRBV2 to TRBJ2-1; the match to TRBD2 covers 9 bases. Germline values: CDR1 SNHLY, CDR2 FYNNEI. With 4 bases clipped from V and 6 bases from J, the junction kept 10 bases outside the gene matches. This CDR3 is built from 16 residues.

The chain is built from TRBV30 and TRBJ2-3; no clear D gene. The V and J ends lost 3 bases and 7 bases respectively, with 11 bases between them. Germline V CDR1 and CDR2: GTSNPN, SVGIG (reference sequence). The CDR3 contains 12 residues. DNA for the CDR3: TGTGCCTGGAGCTTAGGATCTTATACGCAGTATTTT. Amino acids: CAWSLGSYTQYF.

The chain's CDR3 is CASSYGRSYNEQFF. The CDR3 DNA is TGTGCCAGCAGTTACGGCCGCTCCTACAATGAGCAGTTCTTC. This chain connects TRBV6-5 to TRBJ2-1; D ambiguous. The V gene's germline CDR1 is MNHEY and CDR2 SVGAGI. The CDR3 extends over 14 amino acids. V gave up 2 bases and J gave up 0 bases, with 5 bases separating them.

A few counts support this clonotype. The J gene is TRBJ2-5, the V gene TRBV4-2; TRBD2 might be the D (6 bases). V lost 3 bases to trimming and J lost 5 bases, with 22 bases between them. This CDR3 is 17 amino acids long. CDR1 and CDR2 (germline): LGHNA, YNFKEQ. CDR3 amino acids: CASSHGDASPRGETQYF. CDR3 DNA: TGTGCCAGCAGCCATGGCGACGCATCCCCACGGGGGGAGACCCAGTACTTC.

The sample holds a few counts of this clonotype. This chain links TRBV24-1 with TRBJ2-3; D is unclear. CDR3 length: 17 residues. Trimming removed 1 base from V and 2 bases from J, with 15 bases in between. Looked up from germline, CDR1 is KGHDR and CDR2 is SFDVKD. CDR3 in DNA: TGTGCCACCAGTGATTTAGGTAGTGGCGGCCCCACAGATACGCAGTATTTT. Amino acids: CATSDLGSGGPTDTQYF.

This clonotype turned up a few times. This chain joins TRBV20-1 and TRBJ2-7; D is ambiguous. The CDR3 has 13 residues. V lost 2 bases and J lost 0, with 8 bases in between. From germline, CDR1 is DFQATT and CDR2 SNEGSKA (reference sequence). The CDR3 DNA reads TGCAGTGCTAGATTCCCGAGCTCCTACGAGCAGTACTTC. This gives the protein CSARFPSSYEQYF.

The J gene is TRBJ2-7, the V gene TRBV27; D is unclear. The CDR3 is 14 residues long. V was clipped by 6 bases and J by 7 bases, with 19 bases between them. Germline-derived CDR1 and CDR2 are MNHEY and SMNVEV (reference sequence). In nucleotides, the CDR3 is TGTGCCAGCAGGCGAGACACTTTTTTCGGGGAGCAGTACTTC. Translation gives CASRRDTFFGEQYF.

This clonotype was counted a few times. This CDR3 is CASKYHRDPYEQYF. The CDR3 nucleotides read TGTGCCAGCAAGTATCACAGGGACCCCTACGAGCAGTACTTC. V usage is TRBV12-3 or TRBV12-4 and J usage is TRBJ2-7, with a tentative D call TRBD1 (6 bases). V was shortened by 7 bases and J by 2 bases, with 15 bases between the two germline ends. This CDR3 has 14 residues.

V usage is TRBV7-2 and J usage is TRBJ2-5; a possible D gene is TRBD2 (6 bases). The CDR3 has 13 residues. Germline V gene sequence: CDR1 SGHTA, CDR2 FQGNSA. The V end lost 6 bases, the J end lost 1 base, and 9 bases lay between the germline ends. In DNA form, the CDR3 reads TGTGCCAGCAGGTGGACTATCCAAGAGACCCAGTACTTC. The encoded protein is CASRWTIQETQYF.

The chain recombines TRBV12-3 or TRBV12-4 with TRBJ2-2; possible D gene TRBD1, 5 bases. V lost 2 bases and J lost 6, with 13 bases in between. The CDR3 covers 15 residues. The CDR3 nucleotides are TGTGCCAGCAGTTTAAGGGGTATTATCGCCGGGGAGCTGTTTTTT. Its translation: CASSLRGIIAGELFF.

This clonotype showed up just a few times. V is TRBV6-2 or TRBV6-3 and J is TRBJ2-1; D perhaps matches TRBD1 (5 bases). Germline CDR1 is MNHEY and CDR2 is SVGEGT. This CDR3 has 14 amino acids. V was pared by 5 bases and J by 6 bases, with 14 bases between. The CDR3 coding sequence is TGTGCCAGCAGTGACAGTCCCTCCCGCAATGAGCAGTTCTTC. Its translation: CASSDSPSRNEQFF.

This clonotype was observed a handful of times. The chain joins TRBV6-4 to TRBJ1-1, with D tentatively TRBD1 (6 bases). The CDR3 sequence is 14 residues long. Trimming took 6 bases from V and 1 from J, leaving 12 bases between them. Germline loops: CDR1 MRHNA, CDR2 SNTAGT. In DNA, the CDR3 is TGTGCCAGCAGAGCAGACAGGAGGAACACTGAAGCTTTCTTT. Protein: CASRADRRNTEAFF.

This clonotype was observed many times. The V call is TRBV5-1, the J call TRBJ2-1, with 11 bases matching TRBD2. Germline lookup yields CDR1 SGHRS and CDR2 YFSETQ. This CDR3 comprises 14 residues. Trimming took 7 bases from V and 8 from J; bases not matched to a gene: 8. As DNA, the CDR3 is TGCGCCAGCGGTAGCGGGGGGGTACCGTATGAGCAGTTCTTC. Its protein product is CASGSGGVPYEQFF.

V usage is TRBV5-1 and J usage is TRBJ2-7, with D tentatively TRBD1 or TRBD2 (5 bases each). The V and J ends lost 4 bases and 7 bases respectively, with 18 bases between them. The CDR3 is 14 residues long. Germline V gene lookup returns CDR1 SGHRS and CDR2 YFSETQ. As DNA, the CDR3 is TGCGCCAGCAGCCAGGGATCGGGCCCGGGGGAGCAGTACTTC. Translation gives CASSQGSGPGEQYF. Based on the CDR3 plus reference TRBV5-1 and TRBJ2-7, the full variable domain is KAGVTQTPRYLIKTRGQQVTLSCSPISGHRSVSWYQQTPGQGLQFLFEYFSETQRNKGNFPGRFSGRQFSNSRSEMNVSTLELGDSALYLCASSQGSGPGEQYFGPGTRLTVT.

The V call is TRBV24-1, the J call TRBJ2-1, with 10 bases that match TRBD2. This CDR3 spans 16 amino acids. The V segment lost 7 bases and the J segment 3 bases; nucleotides outside the gene matches: 8. The V gene's germline CDR1 is KGHDR and CDR2 SFDVKD. The CDR3 is CATSLSGTSDYNEQFF. The DNA for the CDR3 is TGTGCCACCAGCCTTTCCGGGACTAGCGACTACAATGAGCAGTTCTTC.

This chain links TRBV18 with TRBJ1-2; TRBD1 is a possible D gene (6 bases). Trimming left V 3 bases short and J 6 bases short, with 11 bases between. The CDR3 sequence is 13 residues long. Germline V gene sequence: CDR1 KGHSH, CDR2 LQKENI. CDR3 nucleotides: TGTGCCAGCTCACCGCAGGGGAGGGATGGCTACACCTTC. Translated, it gives CASSPQGRDGYTF. The full variable domain, with the rest looked up from reference TRBV18 and TRBJ1-2, is NAGVMQNPRHLVRRRGQEARLRCSPMKGHSHVYWYRQLPEEGLKFMVYLQKENIIDESGMPKERFSAEFPKEGPSILRIQQVVRGDSAAYFCASSPQGRDGYTFGSGTRLTVV.

This clonotype has at least ten counts. This chain uses TRBV4-1 with TRBJ2-3; TRBD2 is a possible D gene (6 bases). With 7 bases removed from V and 4 bases from J, the gap between germline ends came to 24 bases. The germline gives CDR1 MGHRA, CDR2 YSYEKL. This CDR3 region has 17 residues. CDR3 sequence (DNA): TGCGCCAGCACCACCCTCGGGGGACCCCGGGGATCAGATACGCAGTATTTT. Its translation is CASTTLGGPRGSDTQYF.

This clonotype was seen at least ten times. This chain joins TRBV20-1 and TRBJ2-5, with D hard to call. V was clipped by 1 base and J by 6 bases, with 6 bases between them. Germline lookup yields CDR1 DFQATT and CDR2 SNEGSKA (reference sequence). This CDR3 is 11 amino acids long. The CDR3 reads CSARGPQTQYF. The CDR3 region has the DNA TGCAGTGCTAGAGGGCCACAGACCCAGTACTTC.

V is TRBV7-9 and J is TRBJ2-7, with TRBD2 matching over 12 bases. This CDR3 spans 18 amino acids. V was clipped by 0 bases and J by 4 bases; unmatched bases: 10. CDR1 is SEHNR and CDR2 is FQNEAQ in the germline V gene (reference sequence). DNA of the CDR3: TGTGCCAGCAGCTTAGCGGAGAGGCTAGCGGGAGGGACATACGAGCAGTACTTC. Encoded protein: CASSLAERLAGGTYEQYF. Complete variable domain (other parts from reference TRBV7-9 and TRBJ2-7): DTGVSQNPRHKITKRGQNVTFRCDPISEHNRLYWYRQTLGQGPEFLTYFQNEAQLEKSRLLSDRFSAERPKGSFSTLEIQRTEQGDSAMYLCASSLAERLAGGTYEQYFGPGTRLTVT.

V gene TRBV14 combines with J gene TRBJ1-1; D might be TRBD1 (6 bases). The CDR3 loop spans 12 amino acids. Germline V CDR1 and CDR2: SGHDN, FVKESK. V lost 3 bases and J lost 11, with 13 bases in between. CDR3 nucleotide sequence: TGTGCCAGCAGCCACAACAGGGTAGCGGCTTTCTTT. Amino acids: CASSHNRVAAFF.

This clonotype was counted between two and nine times. J is TRBJ2-7 and V is TRBV15; 7 bases are shared with TRBD1. J was trimmed by 3 bases and V by 3 bases; bases with no gene match: 2. The CDR3 totals 13 residues. The germline V gene has CDR1 LNHNV and CDR2 YYDKDF (reference sequence). CDR3 sequence: CATSRDRFYEQYF. The CDR3 DNA reads TGTGCCACCAGCAGGGACAGGTTCTACGAGCAGTACTTC.

This clonotype has at least ten counts. The chain couples TRBV12-3 or TRBV12-4 to TRBJ1-5; TRBD1 agrees at 7 bases. The V segment lost 8 bases and the J segment 4 bases; nucleotides outside the gene matches: 5. The CDR3 length is 13 residues. The CDR3 sequence: CASGLQGNQPQHF. The CDR3 nucleotides read TGTGCCAGCGGACTACAGGGGAATCAGCCCCAGCATTTT.

V gene TRBV7-8 combines with J gene TRBJ2-2; the D gene could be TRBD1 or TRBD2 (5 bases each). The CDR3 length is 14 residues. Looked up from germline, CDR1 is SGHVS and CDR2 is FQNEAQ. V lost 5 bases to trimming and J lost 7 bases, with 14 bases between them. The CDR3 DNA is TGTGCCAGCAGCCCCTCGGGGACCAGCGGGGAGCTGTTTTTT. Translating it yields CASSPSGTSGELFF.

The table lists this clonotype with a few counts. The chain uses TRBV6-5 and TRBJ2-3; possibly TRBD1 for D (5 bases). The V end was cut by 5 bases, the J end by 4 bases, with 7 bases between. Germline V lookup: CDR1 MNHEY, CDR2 SVGAGI. CDR3 length equals 12 residues. The CDR3 bases are TGTGCCAGCAGTGGGGCCGCAGATACGCAGTATTTT. Encoded protein: CASSGAADTQYF.

This clonotype was seen only a few times. V is TRBV5-1 and J is TRBJ2-1, with TRBD1 as a possible D gene (6 bases). Trimming removed 0 bases from V and 5 bases from J, with 12 bases in between. CDR3 length: 15 residues. Germline V gene lookup returns CDR1 SGHRS and CDR2 YFSETQ. The CDR3 reads CASSLEGRGDNEQFF. The CDR3 bases are TGCGCCAGCAGCTTGGAGGGCAGGGGTGACAATGAGCAGTTCTTC.

There are a few counts of this clonotype. The CDR3 sequence: CASSWTSDEQYF. In DNA, the CDR3 is TGTGCCAGCAGCTGGACTAGCGACGAGCAGTACTTC. The chain has TRBV7-9 and TRBJ2-7, with 9 nucleotides matching TRBD2. Germline values: CDR1 SEHNR, CDR2 FQNEAQ (reference sequence). CDR3 length: 12 amino acids. With V trimmed by 4 bases and J by 5 bases, 0 bases remained unmatched.

This clonotype was picked up many times. The chain combines TRBV5-1 with TRBJ2-3, with D perhaps assigned TRBD1 or TRBD2 (5 bases each). The CDR3 totals 14 residues. The V end was cut by 7 bases, the J end by 3 bases, with 15 bases between. Germline CDR1 SGHRS, CDR2 YFSETQ. In nucleotides, the CDR3 is TGCGCCAGCGGAACCCGGGGCGAGACAGATACGCAGTATTTT. This sequence encodes CASGTRGETDTQYF.

This clonotype was counted only a few times. This chain uses TRBV6-5 with TRBJ1-2, with unresolved D. Germline V gene lookup returns CDR1 MNHEY and CDR2 SVGAGI. The CDR3 is 14 residues long. The V and J ends lost 2 bases and 7 bases respectively, with 14 bases between them. This chain's CDR3 is CASSYTRRAGGYTF. DNA of the CDR3: TGTGCCAGCAGTTACACCCGCCGGGCCGGTGGCTACACCTTC.

Ten or more counts support this clonotype. The chain uses TRBV20-1 and TRBJ2-7; 10 bases line up with TRBD2. Germline loops: CDR1 DFQATT, CDR2 SNEGSKA (reference sequence). Unmatched junction bases numbered 11, after V lost 6 bases and J lost 6 bases. The length of the CDR3 is 14 residues. CDR3 amino acids: CSATRSGRASEQYF. In DNA, the CDR3 is TGCAGTGCCACTCGGAGCGGGAGGGCCAGCGAGCAGTACTTC.

The V call is TRBV5-1, the J call TRBJ2-7; D possibly corresponds to TRBD2 (6 bases). V was trimmed by 1 base and J by 0 bases, leaving 14 bases between them. The germline CDR1 and CDR2 sequences are SGHRS and YFSETQ. The CDR3 extends over 16 amino acids. CDR3 bases: TGCGCCAGCAGCTTGAAGTGGCGGGATAGCTCCTACGAGCAGTACTTC. As protein: CASSLKWRDSSYEQYF. Based on the CDR3 plus reference TRBV5-1 and TRBJ2-7, the full variable domain is KAGVTQTPRYLIKTRGQQVTLSCSPISGHRSVSWYQQTPGQGLQFLFEYFSETQRNKGNFPGRFSGRQFSNSRSEMNVSTLELGDSALYLCASSLKWRDSSYEQYFGPGTRLTVT.